A selection of T cell receptor beta chains follows, all from one sample in a study of blood T cells in healthy people across ages. TCRdb re-called the 5' RACE reads with MiXCR, one entry per CDR3 protein. The profile shows hundreds of thousands of distinct CDR3 sequences, about 42% of them singletons. The material sequenced was blood. Source of these receptors: a man older than 75 in good health. Both conserved end residues are part of each CDR3. Each record gives: CDR3 length, D gene, V gene, clone size, J gene, CDR3 protein, CDR3 DNA. A D gene is named only where the DNA matches it firmly. Clone size, where shown, is once, few, many, or a class for clones that have expanded.

len: 16; d_gene: -; v_gene: TRBV12-3/TRBV12-4; abundance: few; j_gene: TRBJ2-1; CDR3aa: CASSLARVQPYNEQFF; CDR3nt: TGTGCCAGCAGTTTAGCGCGGGTACAACCCTACAATGAGCAGTTCTTC
len: 16; d_gene: -; v_gene: TRBV9; abundance: few; j_gene: TRBJ2-3; CDR3aa: CASSLRPGEVLDTQYF; CDR3nt: TGTGCCAGCAGCCTCAGACCGGGAGAGGTCTTAGATACGCAGTATTTT
len: 13; d_gene: -; v_gene: TRBV7-3; abundance: -; j_gene: TRBJ2-1; CDR3aa: CASSEGPNNEQFF; CDR3nt: TGTGCCAGCAGCGAGGGACCTAACAATGAGCAGTTCTTC
len: 12; d_gene: -; v_gene: TRBV12-3/TRBV12-4; abundance: -; j_gene: TRBJ1-2; CDR3aa: CASSLPRVGYTF; CDR3nt: TGTGCCAGCAGTTTACCTCGGGTTGGCTACACCTTC
len: 12; d_gene: -; v_gene: TRBV6-5; abundance: -; j_gene: TRBJ2-5; CDR3aa: CASRSGRETQYF; CDR3nt: TGTGCCAGCAGATCAGGGCGGGAGACCCAGTACTTC
len: 15; d_gene: TRBD1; v_gene: TRBV7-2; abundance: few; j_gene: TRBJ2-7; CDR3aa: CASSPRFGQEDEQYF; CDR3nt: TGTGCCAGCAGCCCCCGCTTCGGACAGGAGGACGAGCAGTACTTC
len: 13; d_gene: -; v_gene: TRBV28; abundance: -; j_gene: TRBJ1-2; CDR3aa: CASSFKRDYGYTF; CDR3nt: TGTGCCAGCAGTTTTAAGAGGGACTATGGCTACACCTTC
len: 14; d_gene: -; v_gene: TRBV4-2; abundance: -; j_gene: TRBJ2-7; CDR3aa: CASSQDFQVGEQYF; CDR3nt: TGTGCCAGCAGCCAAGATTTTCAGGTCGGCGAGCAGTACTTC
len: 16; d_gene: TRBD2; v_gene: TRBV20-1; abundance: -; j_gene: TRBJ2-7; CDR3aa: CSARDFGGSFRNEQYF; CDR3nt: TGCAGTGCTAGAGATTTCGGCGGGAGTTTCAGGAATGAGCAGTACTTC
len: 16; d_gene: -; v_gene: TRBV28; abundance: -; j_gene: TRBJ2-7; CDR3aa: CASRMAGTGGFYEQYF; CDR3nt: TGTGCCAGCCGAATGGCCGGGACCGGGGGCTTTTACGAGCAGTACTTC
len: 14; d_gene: TRBD2; v_gene: TRBV5-1; abundance: -; j_gene: TRBJ2-7; CDR3aa: CASSLDAGDYEQYF; CDR3nt: TGCGCCAGCAGCTTGGATGCGGGAGACTACGAGCAGTACTTC
len: 15; d_gene: -; v_gene: TRBV5-1; abundance: many; j_gene: TRBJ2-2; CDR3aa: CASSLARGQGGELFF; CDR3nt: TGCGCCAGCAGCTTGGCCCGGGGGCAAGGCGGGGAGCTGTTTTTT
len: 16; d_gene: TRBD1; v_gene: TRBV7-2; abundance: few; j_gene: TRBJ2-2; CDR3aa: CASSLVAGGNTGELFF; CDR3nt: TGTGCCAGCAGCTTAGTGGCAGGGGGAAACACCGGGGAGCTGTTTTTT
len: 16; d_gene: TRBD2; v_gene: TRBV27; abundance: few; j_gene: TRBJ2-5; CDR3aa: CASSLKVGAGWETQYF; CDR3nt: TGTGCCAGCAGTTTAAAGGTCGGAGCGGGATGGGAGACCCAGTACTTC
len: 15; d_gene: TRBD2; v_gene: TRBV7-2; abundance: -; j_gene: TRBJ2-5; CDR3aa: CASSLVAGELETQYF; CDR3nt: TGTGCCAGCAGCTTAGTGGCGGGAGAGTTAGAGACCCAGTACTTC
len: 17; d_gene: TRBD1; v_gene: TRBV20-1; abundance: once; j_gene: TRBJ2-7; CDR3aa: CSARSIKWDRSTYEQYF; CDR3nt: TGCAGTGCTAGATCAATTAAATGGGACAGGTCGACCTACGAGCAGTACTTC
len: 14; d_gene: TRBD1; v_gene: TRBV10-2; abundance: -; j_gene: TRBJ2-6; CDR3aa: CASGTGAGANVLTF; CDR3nt: TGCGCCAGCGGAACAGGGGCTGGGGCCAACGTCCTGACTTTC
len: 15; d_gene: -; v_gene: TRBV4-3; abundance: once; j_gene: TRBJ2-5; CDR3aa: CASSQVALALETQYF; CDR3nt: TGCGCCAGCAGCCAAGTGGCTCTAGCACTCGAGACCCAGTACTTC
len: 16; d_gene: -; v_gene: TRBV12-3/TRBV12-4; abundance: many; j_gene: TRBJ2-6; CDR3aa: CASSFLTGSGANVLTF; CDR3nt: TGTGCCAGCAGTTTCCTTACAGGGTCTGGGGCCAACGTCCTGACTTTC
len: 11; d_gene: -; v_gene: TRBV6-6; abundance: few; j_gene: TRBJ2-7; CDR3aa: CASILMGEQYF; CDR3nt: TGTGCCAGCATCCTTATGGGGGAGCAGTACTTC
len: 14; d_gene: -; v_gene: TRBV12-3/TRBV12-4; abundance: many; j_gene: TRBJ2-7; CDR3aa: CASSFGPRGYEQYF; CDR3nt: TGTGCCAGCAGTTTCGGCCCGAGGGGCTACGAGCAGTACTTC
len: 10; d_gene: -; v_gene: TRBV10-2; abundance: few; j_gene: TRBJ2-7; CDR3aa: CASTGVEQYF; CDR3nt: TGCGCCAGCACAGGGGTCGAGCAGTACTTC
len: 15; d_gene: TRBD2; v_gene: TRBV4-3; abundance: -; j_gene: TRBJ2-3; CDR3aa: CASSQLPGGTDTQYF; CDR3nt: TGCGCCAGCAGCCAACTTCCGGGAGGAACAGATACGCAGTATTTT
len: 17; d_gene: TRBD2; v_gene: TRBV10-3; abundance: -; j_gene: TRBJ2-3; CDR3aa: CAISEGPSGASTGTQYF; CDR3nt: TGTGCCATCAGTGAGGGTCCTAGCGGGGCCAGCACAGGTACGCAGTATTTT
len: 13; d_gene: -; v_gene: TRBV29-1; abundance: few; j_gene: TRBJ1-1; CDR3aa: CSVNKRDGTEAFF; CDR3nt: TGCAGCGTTAATAAAAGGGACGGTACTGAAGCTTTCTTT
len: 16; d_gene: -; v_gene: TRBV4-1; abundance: -; j_gene: TRBJ2-1; CDR3aa: CASSQVLPGLDNEQFF; CDR3nt: TGCGCCAGCAGCCAAGTCCTCCCGGGCCTGGACAATGAGCAGTTCTTC
len: 15; d_gene: TRBD2; v_gene: TRBV7-3; abundance: few; j_gene: TRBJ2-5; CDR3aa: CASSLTSGTQETQYF; CDR3nt: TGTGCCAGCAGCTTGACTAGCGGGACCCAAGAGACCCAGTACTTC
len: 16; d_gene: TRBD2; v_gene: TRBV9; abundance: -; j_gene: TRBJ2-1; CDR3aa: CASSEGEGLAYPLQFF; CDR3nt: TGTGCCAGCAGCGAGGGGGAAGGACTAGCTTATCCCCTCCAGTTCTTC
len: 18; d_gene: TRBD2; v_gene: TRBV6-5; abundance: -; j_gene: TRBJ2-5; CDR3aa: CASSSGTSGSIFVNEQYF; CDR3nt: TGTGCCAGCAGTTCCGGGACTAGCGGGTCTATTTTCGTTAATGAGCAGTACTTC
len: 12; d_gene: -; v_gene: TRBV30; abundance: -; j_gene: TRBJ2-3; CDR3aa: CAWSVLSDAQYF; CDR3nt: TGTGCCTGGAGTGTACTATCAGATGCGCAGTATTTT
len: 18; d_gene: TRBD1; v_gene: TRBV28; abundance: -; j_gene: TRBJ1-5; CDR3aa: CASRLTGDRMRGNQPQHF; CDR3nt: TGTGCCAGCAGACTGACAGGGGATCGAATGAGGGGCAATCAGCCCCAGCATTTT
len: 13; d_gene: -; v_gene: TRBV28; abundance: -; j_gene: TRBJ2-7; CDR3aa: CASSLSPYNEQYF; CDR3nt: TGTGCCAGCAGTTTATCCCCGTACAATGAGCAGTACTTC
len: 15; d_gene: TRBD2; v_gene: TRBV6-2/TRBV6-3; abundance: few; j_gene: TRBJ2-1; CDR3aa: CASSYRASGRIEQFF; CDR3nt: TGTGCCAGCAGTTATCGGGCTAGCGGGAGGATTGAGCAGTTCTTC
len: 15; d_gene: TRBD1; v_gene: TRBV28; abundance: -; j_gene: TRBJ1-4; CDR3aa: CASSRGTGSNEKLFF; CDR3nt: TGTGCCAGCAGTCGCGGGACAGGGTCGAATGAAAAACTGTTTTTT
len: 12; d_gene: -; v_gene: TRBV28; abundance: -; j_gene: TRBJ2-5; CDR3aa: CASNPFGETQYF; CDR3nt: TGTGCCAGCAACCCTTTCGGGGAGACCCAGTACTTC
len: 15; d_gene: -; v_gene: TRBV6-5; abundance: -; j_gene: TRBJ2-3; CDR3aa: CASSYSGSWTDTQYF; CDR3nt: TGTGCCAGCAGTTACTCAGGTAGTTGGACAGATACGCAGTATTTT
len: 14; d_gene: TRBD2; v_gene: TRBV20-1; abundance: -; j_gene: TRBJ2-7; CDR3aa: CSARTTGTSFEQYF; CDR3nt: TGCAGTGCTAGAACAACCGGGACTAGCTTTGAGCAGTACTTC
len: 15; d_gene: TRBD1; v_gene: TRBV10-3; abundance: -; j_gene: TRBJ2-5; CDR3aa: CAIKRDSNSQETQYF; CDR3nt: TGTGCCATCAAAAGGGACAGTAATTCTCAAGAGACCCAGTACTTC
len: 14; d_gene: -; v_gene: TRBV9; abundance: -; j_gene: TRBJ2-7; CDR3aa: CASSIRDGNYEQYF; CDR3nt: TGTGCCAGCAGCATCCGGGACGGTAATTACGAGCAGTACTTC
len: 13; d_gene: TRBD2; v_gene: TRBV6-5; abundance: -; j_gene: TRBJ2-1; CDR3aa: CASSYGRGGGQFF; CDR3nt: TGTGCCAGCAGTTACGGGAGGGGTGGTGGGCAGTTCTTC
len: 16; d_gene: -; v_gene: TRBV9; abundance: -; j_gene: TRBJ2-5; CDR3aa: CASSVATSSDMETQYF; CDR3nt: TGTGCCAGCAGCGTAGCTACGTCTAGCGACATGGAGACCCAGTACTTC
len: 13; d_gene: TRBD2; v_gene: TRBV6-5; abundance: few; j_gene: TRBJ2-1; CDR3aa: CASRDSGRDEQFF; CDR3nt: TGTGCCAGCAGGGATAGCGGGAGGGATGAGCAGTTCTTC
len: 18; d_gene: -; v_gene: TRBV6-1; abundance: -; j_gene: TRBJ1-3; CDR3aa: CASSEPGQSGRSGNTIYF; CDR3nt: TGTGCCAGCAGTGAGCCAGGACAATCCGGCCGGTCTGGAAACACCATATATTTT
len: 20; d_gene: TRBD2; v_gene: TRBV7-9; abundance: -; j_gene: TRBJ2-1; CDR3aa: CASSTTSGTSGDSSYNEQFF; CDR3nt: TGTGCCAGCAGCACCACATCCGGGACTAGCGGGGACAGCTCCTACAATGAGCAGTTCTTC
len: 14; d_gene: -; v_gene: TRBV7-9; abundance: -; j_gene: TRBJ2-1; CDR3aa: CASSFRENGNEQFF; CDR3nt: TGTGCCAGCAGCTTTCGGGAGAACGGCAATGAGCAGTTCTTC
len: 15; d_gene: -; v_gene: TRBV14; abundance: -; j_gene: TRBJ2-7; CDR3aa: CASSQYLEDSYEQYF; CDR3nt: TGTGCCAGCAGCCAATACCTCGAGGACTCCTACGAGCAGTACTTC
len: 14; d_gene: TRBD2; v_gene: TRBV3-1; abundance: -; j_gene: TRBJ2-7; CDR3aa: CASSPSGASYEQYF; CDR3nt: TGTGCCAGCAGCCCCAGCGGGGCCTCCTACGAGCAGTACTTC
len: 13; d_gene: -; v_gene: TRBV10-3; abundance: few; j_gene: TRBJ2-1; CDR3aa: CATIRDSSNEQFF; CDR3nt: TGTGCCACCATCCGGGACTCGAGCAATGAGCAGTTCTTC
len: 16; d_gene: TRBD2; v_gene: TRBV11-3; abundance: -; j_gene: TRBJ2-1; CDR3aa: CASSPRRERTYNEQFF; CDR3nt: TGTGCCAGCAGCCCACGGCGGGAGCGTACCTACAATGAGCAGTTCTTC
len: 14; d_gene: -; v_gene: TRBV20-1; abundance: -; j_gene: TRBJ2-1; CDR3aa: CSARTPPTYNEQFF; CDR3nt: TGCAGTGCTAGAACTCCCCCCACGTACAATGAGCAGTTCTTC
len: 15; d_gene: -; v_gene: TRBV2; abundance: -; j_gene: TRBJ2-3; CDR3aa: CALGALEVVTDTQYF; CDR3nt: TGTGCCTTAGGGGCGCTCGAGGTAGTCACAGATACGCAGTATTTT
len: 18; d_gene: TRBD2; v_gene: TRBV5-1; abundance: many; j_gene: TRBJ2-1; CDR3aa: CASSFLSGTSGSRSEQFF; CDR3nt: TGCGCCAGCAGCTTTCTGTCCGGGACTAGCGGGAGTAGAAGTGAGCAGTTCTTC
len: 14; d_gene: TRBD1; v_gene: TRBV11-2; abundance: -; j_gene: TRBJ1-4; CDR3aa: CASSNRGGGEKLFF; CDR3nt: TGTGCCAGCAGCAACAGGGGTGGAGGTGAAAAACTGTTTTTT
len: 14; d_gene: -; v_gene: TRBV12-3/TRBV12-4; abundance: -; j_gene: TRBJ2-3; CDR3aa: CASSVDRITDTQYF; CDR3nt: TGTGCCAGCAGTGTAGACAGGATCACAGATACGCAGTATTTT